The source of this T cell receptor (beta chain) is a study of T-cell memory formation after mild COVID-19 listed by TCRdb under 2021. For the wider study: TCR sequence clusters from the two donors were largely donor specific. Longitudinal TCRalpha and TCRbeta repertoire sequencing tracked T-cell clones expanding and contracting after mild COVID-19 in a couple of donors. Two young, previously healthy adult volunteers made up the cohort, one male and one female.

PBMCs were isolated by Ficoll-Paque density gradient centrifugation. The run used an Illumina NovaSeq 6000. TCRalpha and TCRbeta cDNA libraries were built by 5'RACE with constant-segment primers, adding sample barcodes and unique molecular identifiers. RNA was extracted from every sample with Trizol reagent. The libraries were amplified in two PCR steps, and the second step added a second sample barcode and Illumina TruSeq adapters. Libraries were sequenced on an Illumina NovaSeq with 2 x 150 bp paired-end reads. The authors' pipeline ran thus. The reads were demultiplexed and collapsed into UMI-guided consensus sequences using migec v1.2.7. Using mixcr v2.1.11, UMI consensuses were aligned to TRA and TRB V and J templates and then assembled into clonotypes. A clonotype was counted as expanded or contracted only if both edgeR and NoisET called the change significant, with noise models trained on biological replicates. For edgeR calls, the thresholds were a false discovery rate-adjusted p below 0.01 and a log2 fold-change of 1. As an exploratory analysis of dynamics, PCA with hierarchical clustering was applied to max-normalized trajectories of the 1000 most abundant clonotypes. The CD4 or CD8 phenotype of responding clones was assigned using the separately sequenced CD4+ and CD8+ repertoires. TCRdb's own reprocessing of the public reads used fastp at Q25 and MiXCR and kept productive beta chains. Rows are unified per CDR3 protein, each entry keeping the most common DNA and genes. It is TCRdb's table, rather than the study itself, that gives the V and J calls and clone size. The sample includes approximately 290,000 distinct CDR3 sequences, with approximately 16% observed a single time. Of the sample, roughly 23% falls within the top ten clones.

Results the study describes overall, beyond this receptor: Some responding clones were found in pre-infection memory, which suggests that pre-existing cross-reactive memory T cells took part in the SARS-CoV-2 response. From day 15 to 85, contracting clones showed balanced CD4/CD8 phenotypes, whereas a second wave of clones that expanded from day 15 to 37 leaned towards CD4+. Only a couple of mild cases were covered by the study, and larger cohorts that include severe cases with pre-infection samples were considered necessary. The second-wave clones that peaked on day 37 were not confirmed to be SARS-CoV-2 specific. Contracting CD4+ clones turned up mainly in the CM and EM memory subsets, whereas EMRA was where CD8+ clones were enriched.

On this clonotype itself: Its specific antigen is unknown. Per-nucleotide qualities are absent, and no much larger clonotype sits a single base away.

CDR1 and CDR2 (MNHNY, SVGAGI) derive from the germline V gene (reference sequence). Relative to germline, V is 6 bases shorter and J is 4 bases shorter, with 17 bases between their ends. The CDR3 runs 15 amino acids, cysteine and phenylalanine included. This entry keeps only the CDR3 DNA: 45 bases, framed from base 1. The rearranged segments are TRBV6-6 and TRBJ2-3; the D gene is unclear. The sequencing sample was made of PBMCs or a T cell subset sorted from them (not recorded which). This sequence was found in a man younger than 35 who had mild COVID-19 (a few samples of this study predate the infection). The sample titles of this study are shuffled in the database, so cell type and time point are left out; the donor was told from shared clones. The DNA sequence is TGTGCCAGCAGGACGAGTGACAAGCTTTCAGATACGCAGTATTTT. The encoded protein is CASRTSDKLSDTQYF.